The 28 T cell receptor beta chains presented below share a single source sample, sequenced in a study of blood T cell repertoires in COVID-19. The method was immunoSEQ multiplex PCR; TCRdb's version includes in-frame clones alone and lacks a portion of them. The table has a few hundred thousand clones, 86% seen once; the top ten hold about 1.7%. Sequencing input: peripheral blood. These receptors were obtained from a woman in her forties or fifties with acute or convalescent COVID-19.

J is TRBJ2-7 and V is TRBV10-3, with TRBD1 matching 8 bases. The V and J ends lost 2 bases and 2 bases, in that order; junction bases with no gene match: 5. The V gene's germline CDR1 is ENHRY and CDR2 SYGVKD. This CDR3 spans 15 amino acids. This CDR3 is CAISEDRGPPYEQYF. Written as DNA, the CDR3 is TGTGCCATCAGTGAGGACAGGGGCCCCCCCTACGAGCAGTACTTC.

The rearrangement links TRBV4-3 to TRBJ2-3; 9 positions agree with TRBD2. CDR1 is LGHNA, CDR2 YSLEER, per germline. The CDR3 runs 17 residues. J gave up 2 bases and V 4 bases, and 10 bases lay outside the gene matches. The CDR3 sequence is CASSLGVSGSATDTQYF. In DNA form, the CDR3 reads TGCGCCAGCAGCCTCGGGGTTAGCGGGAGTGCCACAGATACGCAGTATTTT.

This chain joins TRBV3-1 (or the pseudogene TRBV3-2) and TRBJ1-5, with a weak D call TRBD1 (6 bases). The CDR3 is 17 residues long. Trimming removed 5 bases from V and 1 base from J, with 18 bases in between. Germline V gene data show CDR1 as LGHDT and CDR2 as YNNKEL (reference sequence). CDR3 bases: TGTGCCAGCAGCGACCGCGCAGGGGCGGTGAGCAATCAGCCCCAGCATTTT. The encoded protein is CASSDRAGAVSNQPQHF.

This clone was counted a single time. The V call is TRBV2, the J call TRBJ1-4; D call uncertain. V lost 8 bases and J 6 bases, leaving 19 bases between the germline ends. The CDR3 consists of 15 residues. Germline V lookup: CDR1 SNHLY, CDR2 FYNNEI. DNA of the CDR3: TGTGCCAGCTGTAAACTTTTGGGTCGGGATGAAAAACTGTTTTTT. Encoded protein: CASCKLLGRDEKLFF.

Note on this clone: Relative to the germline gene, one junction end is altered; a read error may explain this. This chain joins TRBV2 and TRBJ1-5, with D possibly being TRBD1 (6 bases). Germline V gives CDR1 SNHLY, CDR2 FYNNEI. This CDR3 has 16 residues. The CDR3 here is CASSKATGFSNQPQHF. The CDR3 bases are TGTGCCAGCAGTAAAGCGACAGGTTTTAGCAATCAGCCCCAGCATTTT.

The chain recombines TRBV7-2 with TRBJ2-3, with 7 bases aligning to TRBD2. The CDR3 has 14 amino acids. The V and J ends lost 1 base and 6 bases, in that order; junction bases with no gene match: 4. Germline assignment: CDR1 SGHTA and CDR2 FQGNSA. The CDR3: CASSLGGGSDTQYF. The CDR3 DNA sequence: TGTGCCAGCAGCTTAGGAGGCGGGAGTGATACGCAGTATTTT.

A few counts support this clone. This chain connects TRBV5-6 to TRBJ2-7; D gene ambiguous. CDR1 SGHDT and CDR2 YYEEEE come from the germline V gene. CDR3 length: 12 amino acids. The V and J ends lost 2 bases and 4 bases respectively, with 7 bases between them. CDR3 loop: CASSLGEYEQYF. CDR3 DNA: TGTGCCAGCAGCTTAGGAGAATACGAGCAGTACTTC.

The J gene is TRBJ1-1, the V gene TRBV20-1; D is possibly TRBD1 (5 bases). Trimming removed 3 bases from V and 3 bases from J, with 11 bases in between. The CDR3 consists of 13 residues. Germline V gives CDR1 DFQATT, CDR2 SNEGSKA (reference sequence). Written as DNA, the CDR3 is TGCAGTGCTAGTGCTGGGGGGGACACTGAAGCTTTCTTT. Its translation: CSASAGGDTEAFF.

V gene TRBV7-2 combines with J gene TRBJ1-5; D gene uncertain. CDR1 is SGHTA, CDR2 FQGNSA, per germline. The V and J ends lost 5 bases and 5 bases respectively, with 16 bases between them. The CDR3 length is 15 residues. The CDR3, as DNA: TGTGCCAGCAGCCCGATCTTTGCGCAAGATCAGCCCCAGCATTTT. Amino acids: CASSPIFAQDQPQHF.

The genes are TRBV28 and TRBJ2-7; 7 nucleotides line up with TRBD2. The germline CDR1 and CDR2 sequences are MDHEN and SYDVKM. The CDR3 has 15 amino acids. The ends lost 4 bases at V and 5 bases at J; junction bases unmatched: 11. Here the CDR3 DNA reads TGTGCCAGCAGTTCCCCAGGACTAGTTTCCCACGAGCAGTACTTC. It codes for CASSSPGLVSHEQYF.

The V and J genes are TRBV21-1 and TRBJ2-7; the DNA was not compared with TRBD1, the D call given in the table. TRBV21-1 is deemed a pseudogene. The CDR3 runs to 15 residues. In DNA form, the CDR3 reads TGTGCCAGCAGCAACGAGACAGGGGCTAACTACGAGCAGTACTTC. Its translation is CASSNETGANYEQYF.

The chain recombines TRBV30 with TRBJ1-5; a possible D gene is TRBD1 (5 bases). With 2 bases removed from V and 2 bases from J, the gap between germline ends came to 10 bases. The germline gives CDR1 GTSNPN, CDR2 SVGIG (reference sequence). The CDR3 runs 14 residues. As DNA, the CDR3 is TGTGCCTGGAGTATCGGGGGTGGCAATCAGCCCCAGCATTTT. This codes for CAWSIGGGNQPQHF. Based on the CDR3 plus reference TRBV30 and TRBJ1-5, the full variable domain is SQTIHQWPATLVQPVGSPLSLECTVEGTSNPNLYWYRQAAGRGLQLLFYSVGIGQISSEVPQNLSASRPQDRQFILSSKKLLLSDSGFYLCAWSIGGGNQPQHFGDGTRLSIL.

This clone is a singleton in its sample. The V and J genes are TRBV9 and TRBJ2-7; 10 bases line up with TRBD1. The CDR3 totals 15 residues. CDR1 and CDR2 (germline): SGDLS, YYNGEE. Trimming took 0 bases from V and 2 from J; bases not matched to a gene: 2. The CDR3 here is CASSVEGTGAYEQYF. The CDR3 DNA is TGTGCCAGCAGCGTAGAAGGGACAGGGGCCTACGAGCAGTACTTC.

The chain recombines TRBV18 with TRBJ1-1, with no clear D. The length of the CDR3 is 13 residues. V dropped 2 bases and J dropped 7 bases, with 11 bases sitting between them. Germline CDR1 and CDR2: KGHSH and LQKENI. The CDR3 nucleotides are TGTGCCAGCTCACCAGGGAGCCATCATGAAGCTTTCTTT. Translated, it gives CASSPGSHHEAFF.

J is TRBJ2-5 and V is TRBV10-3; a weak D match, TRBD2 (5 bases). Trimming left V 1 base short and J 3 bases short, with 12 bases between. Per the germline V gene, CDR1 is ENHRY and CDR2 is SYGVKD. The CDR3 is 15 residues long. Here the CDR3 reads CAISEYVGVKETQYF. In nucleotides, the CDR3 is TGTGCCATCAGTGAGTACGTCGGGGTGAAAGAGACCCAGTACTTC.

Turning to this clone: This sample includes further DNA sequences coding for the same CDR3. The chain carries TRBV20-1 and TRBJ1-1, with no clear D. CDR1 DFQATT and CDR2 SNEGSKA come from the germline V gene (reference sequence). The CDR3 has 11 amino acids. The ends were cut back, 3 bases at V and 3 bases at J, with 5 bases in the middle. The CDR3: CSARRDTEAFF. For the CDR3, the DNA is TGCAGTGCTAGGAGGGACACTGAAGCTTTCTTT.

This clone was counted a single time. The rearrangement uses TRBV19 and TRBJ2-7, with D possibly TRBD2 on 5 matching bases. The V gene lost 7 bases and the J gene lost 0 bases, with 13 bases spanning the gap. The CDR3 is 14 residues long. Germline V CDR1 and CDR2: LNHDA, SQIVND (reference sequence). The CDR3 sequence: CASTRRHGSYEQYF. The DNA of the CDR3 is TGTGCCAGTACCAGGAGGCATGGCTCCTACGAGCAGTACTTC.

This clone was seen just once. V is TRBV28 and J is TRBJ2-7, with D possibly TRBD1 on 6 matching bases. Trimming cost V 2 bases and J 5 bases, with 22 bases left between them. Germline CDR1 reads MDHEN; CDR2 reads SYDVKM. The CDR3 has 17 amino acids. The CDR3 coding sequence is TGTGCCAGCAGTTTACCCCTTCTTGAGGGGGTAGGGAACGAGCAGTACTTC. This encodes CASSLPLLEGVGNEQYF.

The chain recombines TRBV9 with TRBJ2-4, with D unresolved. Germline V gene sequence: CDR1 SGDLS, CDR2 YYNGEE. The CDR3 consists of 15 residues. The germline V and J ends were trimmed by 3 bases and 8 bases, with 18 bases remaining between them. The CDR3: CASSALGAYKDIQYF. DNA for the CDR3: TGTGCCAGCAGCGCACTGGGCGCCTACAAGGACATTCAGTACTTC.

The V call is TRBV27, the J call TRBJ1-1; TRBD1 is a possible D gene (6 bases). Deletions cut 6 bases from V and 4 bases from J, with 18 bases between. The CDR3 is made up of 15 amino acids. The germline V gene encodes CDR1 MNHEY and CDR2 SMNVEV (reference sequence). The CDR3 sequence: CASRAGALVSTEAFF. The CDR3 coding sequence is TGTGCCAGCAGGGCAGGGGCGTTGGTGAGCACTGAAGCTTTCTTT.

This clone was seen a single time. CDR3 region: CASSVTQGAHDNEQFF. The CDR3 region has the DNA TGTGCCAGCAGCGTTACTCAGGGGGCGCATGACAATGAGCAGTTCTTC. The V call is TRBV9, the J call TRBJ2-1, with TRBD1 matching over 8 bases. The CDR3 has 16 amino acids. After removal of 2 bases from V and 5 bases from J, the junction contained 9 bases not matched to a gene. CDR1 and CDR2 (germline): SGDLS, YYNGEE.

The rearrangement uses TRBV12-3 or TRBV12-4 and TRBJ2-1; D ambiguous. The CDR3 sequence is 12 residues long. V gave up 3 bases and J gave up 4 bases, with 4 bases separating them. DNA of the CDR3: TGTGCCAGCAGTTTTTCGTACAATGAGCAGTTCTTC. It translates to CASSFSYNEQFF.

The gene calls are TRBV30 and TRBJ1-1; possible D gene TRBD1, 6 bases. Trimming stripped 6 bases from V and 4 bases from J, with 15 bases between. The CDR3 has 13 residues. The germline gives CDR1 GTSNPN, CDR2 SVGIG (reference sequence). The CDR3 spells CACNREGGTEAFF. In DNA form, the CDR3 reads TGTGCCTGTAACAGGGAGGGTGGCACTGAAGCTTTCTTT. Variable domain in full (rest from reference TRBV30 and TRBJ1-1): SQTIHQWPATLVQPVGSPLSLECTVEGTSNPNLYWYRQAAGRGLQLLFYSVGIGQISSEVPQNLSASRPQDRQFILSSKKLLLSDSGFYLCACNREGGTEAFFGQGTRLTVV.

The rearrangement joins TRBV5-6 to TRBJ1-2, with TRBD1 matching 7 bases. CDR1 and CDR2 from the germline V gene are SGHDT and YYEEEE. V lost 4 bases, J lost 4 bases, and 4 bases stayed unmatched. This CDR3 comprises 13 residues. The CDR3 region has the DNA TGTGCCAGCAGCCCCGGGACAGCCTATGGCTACACCTTC. Protein sequence: CASSPGTAYGYTF.

V and J are TRBV7-9 and TRBJ2-4; D is perhaps TRBD1 (6 bases). Trimming stripped 5 bases from V and 3 bases from J, with 23 bases between. Germline V lookup: CDR1 SEHNR, CDR2 FQNEAQ (reference sequence). The CDR3 consists of 18 residues. The CDR3 here is CASSAYRVRECVKNIQYF. The CDR3 DNA reads as TGTGCCAGCAGCGCATACAGGGTAAGGGAATGTGTCAAAAACATTCAGTACTTC.

V and J are TRBV7-3 and TRBJ1-6, with a weak D call TRBD1 (6 bases). The germline CDR1 and CDR2 sequences are SGHTA and FQGTGA. Trimming left V 3 bases short and J 9 bases short, with 12 bases between. CDR3 length: 14 amino acids. CDR3 loop: CASSLRQGSSPLHF. Here the CDR3 DNA reads TGTGCCAGCAGCTTGAGGCAGGGGAGTTCACCCCTCCACTTT.

V gene TRBV27 combines with J gene TRBJ1-5, with 7 bases matching TRBD1. Germline V CDR1 and CDR2: MNHEY, SMNVEV (reference sequence). The CDR3 covers 14 residues. V lost 0 bases and J lost 8; bases outside the gene matches: 4. The CDR3, as DNA: TGTGCCAGCAGTTTATCGGCAGGGGGGAAGCCCCAGCATTTT. This codes for CASSLSAGGKPQHF.

This chain joins TRBV5-4 and TRBJ2-5, with 13 bases matching TRBD2. Germline CDR1 is SGHNT and CDR2 is YYREEE (reference sequence). This CDR3 is 18 amino acids long. With 0 bases clipped from V and 7 bases from J, the junction kept 12 bases outside the gene matches. CDR3 coding DNA: TGTGCCAGCAGCTTGGGGGGTGGACTAGCGGGAGAAGTAGGGACCCAGTACTTC. Residues: CASSLGGGLAGEVGTQYF.